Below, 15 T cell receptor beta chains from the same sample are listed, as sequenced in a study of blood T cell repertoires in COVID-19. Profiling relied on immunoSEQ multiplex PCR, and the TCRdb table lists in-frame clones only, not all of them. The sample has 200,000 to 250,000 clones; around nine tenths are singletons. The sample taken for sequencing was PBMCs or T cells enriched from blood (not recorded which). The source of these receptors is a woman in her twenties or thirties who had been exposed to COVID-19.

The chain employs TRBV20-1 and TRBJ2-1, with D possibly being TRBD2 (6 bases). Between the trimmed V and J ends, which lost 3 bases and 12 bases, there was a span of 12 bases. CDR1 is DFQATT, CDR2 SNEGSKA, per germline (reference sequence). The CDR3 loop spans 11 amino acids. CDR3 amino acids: CSASLGDWQFF. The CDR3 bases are TGCAGTGCTAGCCTGGGGGACTGGCAGTTCTTC.

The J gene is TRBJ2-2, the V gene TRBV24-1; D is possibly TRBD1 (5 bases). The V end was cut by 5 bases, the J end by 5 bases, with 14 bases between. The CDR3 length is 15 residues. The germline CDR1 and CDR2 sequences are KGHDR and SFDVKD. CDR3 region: CATSGRARKTGELFF. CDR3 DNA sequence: TGTGCCACCAGTGGCAGGGCTAGAAAAACCGGGGAGCTGTTTTTT.

The CDR3 protein is CASSFTIRVDYEQYF. The CDR3 bases are TGTGCCAGCAGTTTTACTATCAGGGTTGACTACGAGCAGTACTTC. The chain has TRBV6-5 and TRBJ2-7, with D possibly matching TRBD1 (5 bases). The CDR3 is 15 amino acids. From germline, CDR1 is MNHEY and CDR2 SVGAGI. V dropped 4 bases and J dropped 3 bases, with 16 bases sitting between them.

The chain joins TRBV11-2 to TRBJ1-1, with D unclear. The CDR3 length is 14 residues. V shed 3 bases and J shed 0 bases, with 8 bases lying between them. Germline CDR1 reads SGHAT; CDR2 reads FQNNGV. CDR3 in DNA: TGTGCCAGCAGCTTGGTCAGGTTGAACACTGAAGCTTTCTTT. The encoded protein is CASSLVRLNTEAFF. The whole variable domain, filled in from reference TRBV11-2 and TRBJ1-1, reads EAGVAQSPRYKIIEKRQSVAFWCNPISGHATLYWYQQILGQGPKLLIQFQNNGVVDDSQLPKDRFSAERLKGVDSTLKIQPAKLEDSAVYLCASSLVRLNTEAFFGQGTRLTVV.

Written as DNA, the CDR3 is TGTGCCAGTAGTCTTTCTAGCACATACAATGAGCAGTTCTTC. Its protein product is CASSLSSTYNEQFF. The V and J genes are TRBV19 and TRBJ2-1; TRBD2 might be the D (5 bases). The CDR3 runs to 14 residues. The V and J ends lost 5 bases and 4 bases respectively, with 12 bases between them. Germline CDR1 and CDR2: LNHDA and SQIVND (reference sequence). Based on the CDR3 plus reference TRBV19 and TRBJ2-1, the full variable domain is DGGITQSPKYLFRKEGQNVTLSCEQNLNHDAMYWYRQDPGQGLRLIYYSQIVNDFQKGDIAEGYSVSREKKESFPLTVTSAQKNPTAFYLCASSLSSTYNEQFFGPGTRLTVL.

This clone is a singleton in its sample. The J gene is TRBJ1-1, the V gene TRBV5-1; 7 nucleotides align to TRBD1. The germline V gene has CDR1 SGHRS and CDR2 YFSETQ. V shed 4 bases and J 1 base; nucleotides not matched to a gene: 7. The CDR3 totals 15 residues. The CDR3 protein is CASSNRQGPNTEAFF. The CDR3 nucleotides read TGCGCCAGCAGCAACCGACAGGGACCGAACACTGAAGCTTTCTTT.

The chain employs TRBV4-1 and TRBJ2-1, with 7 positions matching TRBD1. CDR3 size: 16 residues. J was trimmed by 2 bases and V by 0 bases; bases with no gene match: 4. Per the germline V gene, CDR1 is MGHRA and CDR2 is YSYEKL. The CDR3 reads CASSQEGQGAYNEQFF. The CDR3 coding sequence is TGCGCCAGCAGCCAAGAGGGCCAGGGGGCCTACAATGAGCAGTTCTTC.

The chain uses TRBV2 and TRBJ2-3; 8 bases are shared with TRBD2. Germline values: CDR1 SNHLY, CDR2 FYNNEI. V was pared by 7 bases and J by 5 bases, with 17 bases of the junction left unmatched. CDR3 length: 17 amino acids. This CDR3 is CASTISQGLVGGDTQYF. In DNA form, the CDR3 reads TGTGCCAGCACCATTTCTCAGGGACTAGTGGGGGGAGATACGCAGTATTTT. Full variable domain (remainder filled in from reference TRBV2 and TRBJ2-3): EPEVTQTPSHQVTQMGQEVILRCVPISNHLYFYWYRQILGQKVEFLVSFYNNEISEKSEIFDDQFSVERPDGSNFTLKIRSTKLEDSAMYFCASTISQGLVGGDTQYFGPGTRLTVL.

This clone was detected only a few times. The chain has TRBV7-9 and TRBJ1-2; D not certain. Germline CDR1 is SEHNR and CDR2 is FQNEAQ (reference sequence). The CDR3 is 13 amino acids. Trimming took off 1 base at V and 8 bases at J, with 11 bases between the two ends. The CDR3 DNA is TGTGCCAGCAGCTTAGGGGCCTCGGGGGGCTACACCTTC. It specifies CASSLGASGGYTF.

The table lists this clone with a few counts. The CDR3 is CASSEPPFRPSSGNTIYF. The CDR3 DNA sequence: TGTGCCAGCAGTGAACCACCGTTCAGGCCCAGCTCTGGAAACACCATATATTTT. This chain joins TRBV6-1 and TRBJ1-3, with D hard to call. Deletions cut 2 bases from V and 0 bases from J, with 17 bases between. CDR1 MNHNS and CDR2 SASEGT come from the germline V gene. The CDR3 loop spans 18 amino acids.

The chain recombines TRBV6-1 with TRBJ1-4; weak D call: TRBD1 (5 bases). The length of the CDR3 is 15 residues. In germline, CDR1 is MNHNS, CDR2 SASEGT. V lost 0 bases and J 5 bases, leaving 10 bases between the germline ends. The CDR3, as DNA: TGTGCCAGCAGTGAAGCGATGGCAGGGAATGAAAAACTGTTTTTT. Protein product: CASSEAMAGNEKLFF.

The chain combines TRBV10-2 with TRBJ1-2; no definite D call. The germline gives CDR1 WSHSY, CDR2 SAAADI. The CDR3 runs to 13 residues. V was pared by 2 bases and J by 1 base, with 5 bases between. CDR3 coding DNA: TGCGCCAGCAGTGAGACAGATAACTATGGCTACACCTTC. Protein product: CASSETDNYGYTF.

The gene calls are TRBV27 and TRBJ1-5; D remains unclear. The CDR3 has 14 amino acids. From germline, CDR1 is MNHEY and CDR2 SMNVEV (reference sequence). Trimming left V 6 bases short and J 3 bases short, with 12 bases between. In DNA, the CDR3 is TGTGCCAGCAGCAGACACCCAGTCAATCAGCCCCAGCATTTT. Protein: CASSRHPVNQPQHF.

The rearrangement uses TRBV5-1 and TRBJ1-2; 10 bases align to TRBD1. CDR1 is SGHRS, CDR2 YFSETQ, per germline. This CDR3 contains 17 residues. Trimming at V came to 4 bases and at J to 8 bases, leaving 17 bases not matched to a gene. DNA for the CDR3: TGCGCCAGCAGCCCTGGACGGGACAGGGGTCCTTTATGGGGCTACACCTTC. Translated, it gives CASSPGRDRGPLWGYTF.

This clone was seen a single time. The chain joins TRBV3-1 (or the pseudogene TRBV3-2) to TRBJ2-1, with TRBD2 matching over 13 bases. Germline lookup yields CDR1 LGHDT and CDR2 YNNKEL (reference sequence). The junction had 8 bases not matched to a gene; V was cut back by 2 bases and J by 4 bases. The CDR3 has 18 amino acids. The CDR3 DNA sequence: TGTGCCAGCAGCCAAAGGACTAGCGGGAGAGGGTTGTACAATGAGCAGTTCTTC. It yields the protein CASSQRTSGRGLYNEQFF.